The 18 T cell receptor beta chains given below trace back to one sample, sequenced in a study of blood T cell repertoires in COVID-19. Profiling relied on immunoSEQ multiplex PCR, and the TCRdb table lists in-frame clones only, not all of them. The table records 150,000 to 200,000 clones, nearly 85% of them present only once. Sample: peripheral blood. These receptors were taken from a woman younger than 45 with acute or convalescent COVID-19.

This clone is a singleton in its sample. This chain uses TRBV19 with TRBJ1-4; 7 nucleotides match TRBD1. V shed 1 base and J 7 bases; nucleotides not matched to a gene: 9. The V gene's germline CDR1 is LNHDA and CDR2 SQIVND (reference sequence). This CDR3 is built from 16 residues. CDR3 residues: CASSIGAGQLGEKLFF. In DNA, the CDR3 is TGTGCCAGTAGTATAGGTGCGGGACAGCTAGGTGAAAAACTGTTTTTT.

A single count supports this clone. The chain employs TRBV7-9 and TRBJ2-7, with D perhaps matching TRBD2 (5 bases). The germline V and J ends were trimmed by 5 bases and 4 bases, with 15 bases remaining between them. This CDR3 spans 14 amino acids. Germline-derived CDR1 and CDR2 are SEHNR and FQNEAQ (reference sequence). CDR3 sequence: CASSRTGLGYEQYF. The CDR3, as DNA: TGTGCCAGCAGCCGGACTGGCCTGGGTTACGAGCAGTACTTC.

This chain uses TRBV6-1 with TRBJ1-2; TRBD1 is a possible D gene (5 bases). The CDR3 length is 14 residues. Trimming stripped 2 bases from V and 4 bases from J, with 11 bases between. CDR1 and CDR2 (germline): MNHNS, SASEGT. The CDR3 bases are TGTGCCAGCAGTGAATATGACAGCACCTATGGCTACACCTTC. The encoded protein is CASSEYDSTYGYTF.

The chain is built from TRBV28 and TRBJ1-1; possible D gene TRBD1, 5 bases. The germline V gene encodes CDR1 MDHEN and CDR2 SYDVKM. V gave up 8 bases and J gave up 10 bases, with 20 bases separating them. This CDR3 spans 13 amino acids. CDR3 nucleotide sequence: TGTGCCAGCGGCGGCTTCTCGGGGGGTCGAGCTTTCTTT. Encoded protein: CASGGFSGGRAFF. The full variable domain, completed using reference TRBV28 and TRBJ1-1, is DVKVTQSSRYLVKRTGEKVFLECVQDMDHENMFWYRQDPGLGLRLIYFSYDVKMKEKGDIPEGYSVSREKKERFSLILESASTNQTSMYLCASGGFSGGRAFFGQGTRLTVV.

The rearrangement links TRBV25-1 to TRBJ1-1, with TRBD1 as a possible D gene (6 bases). The CDR3 consists of 11 residues. The germline V and J ends were trimmed by 6 bases and 8 bases, with 10 bases remaining between them. Germline values: CDR1 MGHDK, CDR2 SYGVNS. CDR3 nucleotide sequence: TGTGCCAGCAGACGGACAGCCGAAGCTTTCTTT. Residues: CASRRTAEAFF. The variable domain in full, completed from reference TRBV25-1 and TRBJ1-1, reads EADIYQTPRYLVIGTGKKITLECSQTMGHDKMYWYQQDPGMELHLIHYSYGVNSTEKGDLSSESTVSRIRTEHFPLTLESARPSHTSQYLCASRRTAEAFFGQGTRLTVV.

This chain uses TRBV5-1 with TRBJ2-2; TRBD1 matches 7 bases. The CDR3 has 15 amino acids. V lost 2 bases to trimming and J lost 4 bases; unmatched junction nucleotides: 5. CDR1 is SGHRS and CDR2 is YFSETQ in the germline V gene. CDR3 sequence (DNA): TGCGCCAGCAGCTTCACAGGGGTAGTCACCGGGGAGCTGTTTTTT. This codes for CASSFTGVVTGELFF.

This clone was counted ten times or more. The rearrangement links TRBV7-9 to TRBJ1-2; possible D gene TRBD1, 6 bases. CDR1 is SEHNR, CDR2 FQNEAQ, per germline (reference sequence). CDR3 size: 17 residues. V gave up 4 bases and J gave up 8 bases, with 26 bases separating them. The CDR3 nucleotides are TGTGCCAGCAGCTCTACTGACCAAACCAACAGGGCTAAGGGCTACACCTTC. Amino acid sequence: CASSSTDQTNRAKGYTF.

The chain has TRBV5-4 and TRBJ1-2, with 9 nucleotides matching TRBD1. Unmatched junction bases numbered 13, after V lost 2 bases and J lost 8 bases. Germline V gene data show CDR1 as SGHNT and CDR2 as YYREEE (reference sequence). The CDR3 covers 16 residues. CDR3 DNA: TGTGCCAGCAGCTTTTTGTTACCCACGGGACAGGGCGGCTACACCTTC. Translating gives CASSFLLPTGQGGYTF. The full variable domain, its missing parts supplied by reference TRBV5-4 and TRBJ1-2, is ETGVTQSPTHLIKTRGQQVTLRCSSQSGHNTVSWYQQALGQGPQFIFQYYREEENGRGNFPPRFSGLQFPNYSSELNVNALELDDSALYLCASSFLLPTGQGGYTFGSGTRLTVV.

The CDR3 sequence: CASSQASASGGLNTGELFF. The CDR3, as DNA: TGTGCCAGCAGCCAAGCGTCCGCTAGCGGGGGACTTAACACCGGGGAGCTGTTTTTT. The J gene is TRBJ2-2, the V gene TRBV4-2; 10 bases are shared with TRBD2. This CDR3 has 19 amino acids. Looked up from germline, CDR1 is LGHNA and CDR2 is YNFKEQ. V shed 1 base, J shed 2 bases, and the junction held 10 bases outside the gene matches.

This chain connects TRBV27 to TRBJ2-1, with 12 bases that match TRBD2. CDR3 length: 15 amino acids. The germline CDR1 and CDR2 sequences are MNHEY and SMNVEV (reference sequence). Losses at the gene ends were 3 bases for V and 10 bases for J; bases not matched to a gene: 7. The CDR3 coding sequence is TGTGCCAGCAGTTTGGAGCTAGCGGGAGGGCACGAGCAGTTCTTC. It encodes CASSLELAGGHEQFF.

The chain has TRBV11-3 and TRBJ2-7; a weak D match, TRBD2 (7 bases). Trimming shortened V by 1 base and J by 5 bases, and 15 bases separated the two germline ends. CDR3 size: 15 residues. CDR1 is SGHNT, CDR2 YENEEA, per germline. The CDR3 sequence: CASSLVGGGKHEQYF. In DNA, the CDR3 is TGTGCCAGCAGCTTAGTAGGCGGGGGCAAACACGAGCAGTACTTC.

J is TRBJ1-4 and V is TRBV19; D remains unclear. The CDR3 covers 12 residues. The germline CDR1 and CDR2 sequences are LNHDA and SQIVND (reference sequence). Trimming removed 6 bases from V and 7 bases from J, with 9 bases in between. The CDR3 loop is CASSEGTEKLFF. CDR3 DNA sequence: TGTGCCAGTAGCGAGGGCACTGAAAAACTGTTTTTT. Supplemented by reference TRBV19 and TRBJ1-4, the full variable domain reads DGGITQSPKYLFRKEGQNVTLSCEQNLNHDAMYWYRQDPGQGLRLIYYSQIVNDFQKGDIAEGYSVSREKKESFPLTVTSAQKNPTAFYLCASSEGTEKLFFGSGTQLSVL.

V gene TRBV7-9 combines with J gene TRBJ1-5; D uncertain. The CDR3 has 15 residues. The germline V and J ends were trimmed by 1 base and 4 bases, with 11 bases remaining between them. Germline V gives CDR1 SEHNR, CDR2 FQNEAQ (reference sequence). This CDR3 reads CASSLDGRRNQPQHF. CDR3 bases: TGTGCCAGCAGCTTAGATGGCAGGAGGAATCAGCCCCAGCATTTT.

In this sample, this clone turned up many times. V gene TRBV4-1 combines with J gene TRBJ2-7, with a possible D match to TRBD1 (6 bases). Trimming stripped 4 bases from V and 6 bases from J, with 25 bases between. Germline values: CDR1 MGHRA, CDR2 YSYEKL. The CDR3 length is 17 residues. As DNA, the CDR3 is TGCGCCAGCAGCCGATTAGCCCCGGGACAACTAATCCCCGAGCAGTACTTC. Protein sequence: CASSRLAPGQLIPEQYF.

The chain links TRBV7-2 to TRBJ2-3; a possible D gene is TRBD2 (6 bases). There are 12 residues in the CDR3. The germline V gene has CDR1 SGHTA and CDR2 FQGNSA. V lost 9 bases, J lost 5 bases, and 12 bases lay in between. DNA of the CDR3: TGTGCCAGGGGAGGAGTGGGAGATACGCAGTATTTT. This codes for CARGGVGDTQYF. Filled out from reference TRBV7-2 and TRBJ2-3, the complete variable domain reads GAGVSQSPSNKVTEKGKDVELRCDPISGHTALYWYRQSLGQGLEFLIYFQGNSAPDKSGLPSDRFSAERTGGSVSTLTIQRTQQEDSAVYLCARGGVGDTQYFGPGTRLTVL.

J is TRBJ2-7 and V is TRBV28, with TRBD1 matching 7 bases. The junction had 6 bases not matched to a gene; V was cut back by 3 bases and J by 4 bases. The CDR3 extends over 14 amino acids. Looked up from germline, CDR1 is MDHEN and CDR2 is SYDVKM. CDR3 nucleotide sequence: TGTGCCAGCAGTTTCGTCGGGACAGTATACGAGCAGTACTTC. Protein: CASSFVGTVYEQYF. The whole variable domain, filled in from reference TRBV28 and TRBJ2-7, reads DVKVTQSSRYLVKRTGEKVFLECVQDMDHENMFWYRQDPGLGLRLIYFSYDVKMKEKGDIPEGYSVSREKKERFSLILESASTNQTSMYLCASSFVGTVYEQYFGPGTRLTVT.

This chain links TRBV28 with TRBJ2-1; 7 bases align to TRBD1. CDR1 MDHEN and CDR2 SYDVKM come from the germline V gene. V was pared by 10 bases and J by 6 bases, with 12 bases of the junction left unmatched. This CDR3 region has 14 residues. CDR3 in amino acids: CATARAGGSNEQFF. The CDR3, as DNA: TGTGCCACCGCGCGGGCAGGGGGAAGCAATGAGCAGTTCTTC.

This clone showed up just once. V is TRBV6-4 and J is TRBJ2-7; a possible D gene is TRBD2 (6 bases). Germline assignment: CDR1 MRHNA and CDR2 SNTAGT. V lost 10 bases, J lost 4 bases, and 14 bases lay in between. The CDR3 consists of 12 residues. The CDR3 reads CATPIGRYEQYF. The DNA of the CDR3 is TGTGCCACCCCGATCGGGAGATACGAGCAGTACTTC.